This T cell receptor (beta chain) is drawn from a study of PD-1 blockade in classical Hodgkin lymphoma. This clone was seen a single time. Its antigen is unidentified. Study-level results: Patients who responded completely had about the same baseline diversity as newly diagnosed patients.

Time point denoted: cycle 4 day 1 (C4D1), after about 6 weeks of nivolumab. Every patient had relapsed following autologous stem cell transplantation, and cohorts differed in brentuximab vedotin exposure. Some clones are missing from TCRdb's copy, which holds only in-frame ones; the method was immunoSEQ multiplex PCR. The sample has about 110,000 clones, 89% seen once; the top ten hold under 20%. This TCR came from a human donor with classical Hodgkin lymphoma. The specimen comprised peripheral blood mononuclear cells (PBMCs), sampled before the fourth cycle of nivolumab.

For the CDR3, the DNA is TGCGCCAGCAGCCCGAGACAAATTACGGAGACCCAGTACTTC. Residues: CASSPRQITETQYF. This rearrangement joins TRBV5-1 to TRBJ2-5; D is undetermined. Deletions cut 4 bases from V and 5 bases from J, with 15 bases between. The CDR3 length is 14 residues. Germline loops: CDR1 SGHRS, CDR2 YFSETQ.